This entry is about one TCR beta chain. What it binds is unknown. The assay was immunoSEQ multiplex PCR, and TCRdb's table has in-frame clones only and misses some. The sample lists some 15,000 clones; more than 65% were seen once. This sample was taken from a study of immune cell composition in non-small cell lung cancer. Study-wide results and caveats: Squamous lung tumours showed higher top 10 clone scores and clonality than adenocarcinomas. Tumour TCR-beta clonality was not significantly tied to smoking pack-years.

The V gene lost 6 bases and the J gene lost 2 bases, with 11 bases spanning the gap. CDR3 length equals 13 residues. Germline CDR1 and CDR2: KGHSH and LQKENI. The TCR comes from a human donor with non-small cell lung cancer. The chain couples TRBV18 to TRBJ2-7; no firm D call. Sequencing input: lung tumor tissue. CDR3 DNA sequence: TGTGCCAGCTCCTCCTTGGGAACCTACGAGCAGTACTTC. Translated: CASSSLGTYEQYF.